This TCR beta chain came from a study of Ad26.COV2.S vaccination and SARS-CoV-2 variants. Sequencing used immunoSEQ multiplex PCR; TCRdb keeps in-frame clones, though not all of them. The sample carries more than 300,000 clones, 85% recorded once. The treatment is: about 20 received Ad26.COV2.S at low or high dose, single or two shots; roughly 5 received placebo; per-sample allocation not given. Samples were taken on day 63 after the first vaccine or placebo injection. Study results and limitations: There was a possibility that the TCR breadth and depth analyses underestimated total T cell responses.

Note on this clone: No antigen is known for it.

The CDR3 is 14 residues long. CDR1 and CDR2 from the germline V gene are KGHSH and LQKENI. V lost 4 bases and J 6 bases, leaving 10 bases between the germline ends. The chain uses TRBV18 and TRBJ1-6, with a possible D match to TRBD1 (6 bases). The sample consisted of peripheral blood, taken in a trial of Ad26.COV2.S vaccine versus placebo. The receptor's source is a person aged 18-60 years who received the Ad26.COV2.S COVID-19 vaccine or a placebo. DNA for the CDR3: TGTGCCAGCTCACAGGACAGTGTTAATTCACCCCTCCACTTT. It specifies CASSQDSVNSPLHF.